These T cell receptor beta chains were read from a single sample in a study of blood T cell repertoires in COVID-19. Sequencing was performed with immunoSEQ multiplex PCR; in TCRdb, only in-frame clones are kept and a portion is missing. The sample lists 120,000 or so clones, 75% to 85% occurring once. Material: peripheral blood. These receptors originate from a woman aged 45 to 65 with acute or convalescent COVID-19. The CDR3 runs from the conserved cysteine through the conserved F or W. The order of the fields is clone size, D gene, V gene, J gene, CDR3 DNA, CDR3 protein. The D gene is left open where the match is weak. Size is omitted from some rows. Given values are once, few, many or a class for expanded clones.

few	-	TRBV19	TRBJ2-6	TGTGCCAGTATGAGGGCGTCTTCAGGGGCCAACGTCCTGACTTTC	CASMRASSGANVLTF
-	-	TRBV2	TRBJ2-2	TGTGCCAGCAGTGAATACGGGGGGCCGGGCACCGGGGAGCTGTTTTTT	CASSEYGGPGTGELFF
-	TRBD2	TRBV5-1	TRBJ2-1	TGCGCCAGCAGCTTGGCCGGGACTAGCGGGGGTTCTGAGCAGTTCTTC	CASSLAGTSGGSEQFF
-	-	TRBV18	TRBJ2-7	TGTGCCAGCTCACCTCCGGCAGGGGACTACGAGCAGTACTTC	CASSPPAGDYEQYF
-	-	TRBV9	TRBJ1-1	TGTGCCAGCAGCGTAGCGTCCGAGGGAGGTTTGCCCTTCTTGAACACTGAAGCTTTCTTT	CASSVASEGGLPFLNTEAFF
few	-	TRBV19	TRBJ1-1	TGTGCCAGTAGGGGGCTTACAGGGATGAACACTGAAGCTTTCTTT	CASRGLTGMNTEAFF
-	-	TRBV6-6	TRBJ2-7	TGTGCCAGCAGTCCGCAGTCCGCCTACGAGCAGTACTTC	CASSPQSAYEQYF
-	-	TRBV4-2	TRBJ1-2	TGTGCCAGCAGCCAAATAGATCCTAACTATGGCTACACCTTC	CASSQIDPNYGYTF
-	-	TRBV12-3/TRBV12-4	TRBJ2-5	TGTGCCAGCAGTTTATACAGGGAAGAGACCCAGTACTTC	CASSLYREETQYF
-	-	TRBV6-5	TRBJ2-3	TGTGCCAGCAGTTCCCCTAGCGTGCATACGCAGTATTTT	CASSSPSVHTQYF
-	-	TRBV27	TRBJ1-5	TGTGCCAGCAGTCTTGGACACGGCAATCAGCCCCAGCATTTT	CASSLGHGNQPQHF
-	TRBD1	TRBV10-3	TRBJ2-7	TGTGCCATCAGTGAGTCCCGAGGGACAGGATTTCGGTACGAGCAGTACTTC	CAISESRGTGFRYEQYF
-	TRBD1	TRBV5-1	TRBJ1-4	TGCGCCAGCAGCTTGTTGGGACAGGGGTATGAAAAACTGTTTTTT	CASSLLGQGYEKLFF
few	TRBD2	TRBV2	TRBJ2-3	TGTGCCAGCAGGCTAGCGGAAGTCCTGGGCACGCAGTATTTT	CASRLAEVLGTQYF
-	-	TRBV3-1/TRBV3-2	TRBJ1-2	TGTGCCAGCAGCCCTACAGGGTACTATGGCTACACCTTC	CASSPTGYYGYTF
-	TRBD1	TRBV2	TRBJ1-1	TGTGCCAGCAGGGGACAGATGGACACTGAAGCTTTCTTT	CASRGQMDTEAFF
-	TRBD1	TRBV5-1	TRBJ2-7	TGCGCCAGCAGCCCGGGACAGGGGAGCTCCTACGAGCAGTACTTC	CASSPGQGSSYEQYF
-	-	TRBV6-5	TRBJ1-4	TGTGCCAGCAGTTACTCGAATACAGTTCATGGTGAAAAACTGTTTTTT	CASSYSNTVHGEKLFF
-	TRBD2	TRBV7-6	TRBJ2-1	TGTGCCAGCAGCTTAATAGCGGGGTACTCCTACAATGAGCAGTTCTTC	CASSLIAGYSYNEQFF
-	-	TRBV7-7	TRBJ2-5	TGTGCTAGCAGCCTTAGCGGAGCCAAAGAGACCCAGTACTTC	CASSLSGAKETQYF